The next 18 T cell receptor beta chains were all read from a single sample in a study of blood T cells in healthy people across ages. The second PCR ran about 6 to 12 cycles with a sample-barcoded 5' primer and J-beta primers. TCRdb re-called the 5' RACE reads through MiXCR, storing one row per CDR3 protein. The sample has 700,000 or so distinct CDR3 sequences; 40% to 45% are singletons. Sequenced input: blood. The receptors come from a man older than 75 in good health.

This clonotype was observed a single time. This rearrangement joins TRBV20-1 to TRBJ2-7; 10 nucleotides line up with TRBD2. CDR3 length: 14 residues. From germline, CDR1 is DFQATT and CDR2 SNEGSKA (reference sequence). V shed 1 base and J 8 bases; nucleotides not matched to a gene: 8. In nucleotides, the CDR3 is TGCAGTGCTAGAGTGGGGACTAGCGTATACAAGCAGTACTTC. Residues: CSARVGTSVYKQYF.

This chain joins TRBV12-3 or TRBV12-4 and TRBJ2-2; 7 nucleotides match TRBD1. CDR3 length: 14 residues. V shed 8 bases and J 3 bases; nucleotides not matched to a gene: 6. CDR3 sequence reads: CASHQTGHTGELFF. The CDR3 DNA follows: TGTGCCAGCCACCAGACAGGGCACACCGGGGAGCTGTTTTTT.

The chain employs TRBV20-1 and TRBJ2-3; 15 nucleotides align to TRBD2. The CDR3 length is 18 residues. V was clipped by 2 bases and J by 2 bases; unmatched bases: 8. Per germline, CDR1 DFQATT and CDR2 SNEGSKA (reference sequence). The CDR3 is CSARQGLAGGIYTDTQYF. The CDR3 bases are TGCAGTGCTAGACAAGGACTAGCGGGAGGGATTTACACAGATACGCAGTATTTT.

V is TRBV12-3 or TRBV12-4 and J is TRBJ2-2; D gene ambiguous. This CDR3 comprises 12 residues. Deletions cut 5 bases from V and 7 bases from J, with 8 bases between. The CDR3 loop is CASSPIFGELFF. The CDR3 DNA follows: TGTGCCAGCAGTCCCATTTTCGGGGAGCTGTTTTTT.

The chain carries TRBV20-1 and TRBJ2-7, with 7 bases that match TRBD1. Matching the DNA end better, TRBJ2-5 makes the J call doubtful. From germline, CDR1 is DFQATT and CDR2 SNEGSKA (reference sequence). The CDR3 has 14 residues. DNA for the CDR3: TGCAGTGCCTTAGACAGGGCCCTTCCACAGACCCAGTACTTC. Translating gives CSALDRALPQTQYF.

This chain links TRBV4-3 with TRBJ1-3, with a tentative D call TRBD1 (5 bases). The CDR3 is 15 residues long. Germline lookup yields CDR1 LGHNA and CDR2 YSLEER. Trimming removed 2 bases from V and 1 base from J, with 9 bases in between. The CDR3 DNA follows: TGCGCCAGCAGCCAATTTGGGGGATCTGGAAACACCATATATTTT. It is translated as CASSQFGGSGNTIYF.

The genes are TRBV6-2 or TRBV6-3 and TRBJ2-1; maybe TRBD1 (6 bases). Trimming pared 5 bases from V and 6 bases from J, leaving 17 bases between. The CDR3 spans 15 residues. Germline CDR1 is MNHEY and CDR2 is SVGEGT. The CDR3 sequence is CASSPSPNRVNEQFF. Written as DNA, the CDR3 is TGTGCCAGCAGTCCATCACCCAACAGGGTCAATGAGCAGTTCTTC.

This chain uses TRBV27 with TRBJ2-7; D is possibly TRBD1 or TRBD2 (5 bases each). CDR3 length: 15 amino acids. Germline values: CDR1 MNHEY, CDR2 SMNVEV (reference sequence). V lost 4 bases and J lost 2, with 15 bases in between. CDR3 nucleotides: TGTGCCAGCAGTTCGGGACGAGCGACGACCTACGAGCAGTACTTC. Translating it yields CASSSGRATTYEQYF.

The CDR3 region has the DNA TGTGCCAGCAGTTTATATGGGGGGAACACAGATACGCAGTATTTT. Amino acids: CASSLYGGNTDTQYF. The chain employs TRBV28 and TRBJ2-3; possibly TRBD2 for D (6 bases). This CDR3 region has 15 residues. The germline CDR1 and CDR2 sequences are MDHEN and SYDVKM. V lost 1 base and J 2 bases, leaving 10 bases between the germline ends.

This chain connects TRBV6-6 to TRBJ2-7; 15 bases match TRBD2. The germline CDR1 and CDR2 sequences are MNHNY and SVGAGI (reference sequence). Germline trimming cut 6 bases from V and 0 bases from J; bases unmatched to any gene: 6. The CDR3 loop spans 17 amino acids. This CDR3 is CASRQGLAGGSSYEQYF. DNA of the CDR3: TGTGCCAGCAGACAGGGACTAGCGGGAGGAAGCTCCTACGAGCAGTACTTC.

This clonotype was recorded once. This rearrangement joins TRBV2 to TRBJ1-3; 8 nucleotides line up with TRBD1. Germline CDR1 SNHLY, CDR2 FYNNEI. The CDR3 consists of 16 residues. With V trimmed by 6 bases and J by 0 bases, 7 bases remained unmatched. The DNA of the CDR3 is TGTGCCAGCAGGAACGAGGGGACAGGCTCTGGAAACACCATATATTTT. Translating it yields CASRNEGTGSGNTIYF.

This chain joins TRBV4-2 and TRBJ2-1, with 7 bases that match TRBD1. The CDR3 extends over 14 amino acids. Germline CDR1 is LGHNA and CDR2 is YNFKEQ. Unmatched junction bases numbered 5, after V lost 4 bases and J lost 5 bases. CDR3 in amino acids: CASSRGQRDNEQFF. CDR3 DNA: TGTGCCAGCAGCCGGGGACAGAGAGACAATGAGCAGTTCTTC.

The chain recombines TRBV9 with TRBJ2-2, with D tentatively TRBD1 or TRBD2 (5 bases each). From germline, CDR1 is SGDLS and CDR2 YYNGEE. This CDR3 is 17 amino acids long. V was shortened by 0 bases and J by 5 bases, with 17 bases between the two germline ends. CDR3 region: CASSVVGGTGYTGELFF. The CDR3 nucleotides are TGTGCCAGCAGCGTAGTTGGGGGAACGGGTTATACCGGGGAGCTGTTTTTT.

This chain connects TRBV6-1 to TRBJ2-3; maybe TRBD1 (6 bases). Germline V CDR1 and CDR2: MNHNS, SASEGT. This CDR3 is built from 15 residues. Trimming removed 7 bases from V and 0 bases from J, with 14 bases in between. In DNA form, the CDR3 reads TGTGCCAGCACTCGACAGGAGCTAAGCACAGATACGCAGTATTTT. Translation gives CASTRQELSTDTQYF.

This rearrangement joins TRBV6-2 or TRBV6-3 to TRBJ2-7, with TRBD1 matching over 11 bases. Germline CDR1 and CDR2: MNHEY and SVGEGT. V lost 4 bases and J lost 2; bases outside the gene matches: 4. The CDR3 consists of 15 residues. The CDR3 spells CASSSTGQGAYEQYF. The CDR3 DNA reads as TGTGCCAGCAGTTCAACGGGACAGGGGGCCTACGAGCAGTACTTC.

This clonotype appeared once. The chain is built from TRBV13 and TRBJ2-3; 9 bases map to TRBD2. Germline assignment: CDR1 PRHDT and CDR2 FYEKMQ (reference sequence). The trim removed 3 bases at V and 2 bases at J, leaving 6 bases unmatched. This CDR3 has 16 amino acids. Here the CDR3 DNA reads TGTGCCAGCAGCTTGGGGCCTAGCGGGAACACAGATACGCAGTATTTT. It encodes CASSLGPSGNTDTQYF.

This clonotype has ten or more counts. The CDR3, as DNA: TGCAGTGCTCCCACGACTAGCGGGAGGGCCGGGGAGCTGTTTTTT. It codes for CSAPTTSGRAGELFF. The rearrangement links TRBV20-1 to TRBJ2-2, with 14 positions matching TRBD2. CDR3 length equals 15 residues. Trimming removed 5 bases from V and 6 bases from J; junction bases left unmatched: 5. CDR1 and CDR2 from the germline V gene are DFQATT and SNEGSKA (reference sequence).

Points on this clonotype: The conserved phenylalanine or tryptophan is not found at the CDR3 terminus, so this likely reflects a read error. The chain uses TRBV5-1 and TRBJ2-5, with 10 positions matching TRBD2. This CDR3 contains 18 residues. With 0 bases clipped from V and 4 bases from J, the junction kept 12 bases outside the gene matches. The germline CDR1 and CDR2 sequences are SGHRS and YFSETQ. In DNA form, the CDR3 reads TGCGCCAGCAGCTTGGGTGGCGGTAGCGGGAGGATTGGAGAGACCCAGTACTAC. Protein sequence: CASSLGGGSGRIGETQYY.